This T cell receptor (beta chain) was recovered during a study of blood T cell repertoires in COVID-19. About the study: The cDNA or gDNA used as material had been derived from T cells, B-cell-depleted T cells, or PBMCs.

The table came from immunoSEQ multiplex PCR; TCRdb's copy has only in-frame clones and leaves some out. Of 240,000 or so clones listed, around 81% were seen once; the top ten hold around 2%. Looked up from germline, CDR1 is SGHDN and CDR2 is FVKESK. The CDR3 contains 12 residues. The V gene lost 0 bases and the J gene lost 13 bases, with 9 bases spanning the gap. Material for sequencing was peripheral blood. This TCR came from a man younger than 40 who had recovered from COVID-19. The V call is TRBV14, the J call TRBJ1-4; no reliable D call. The CDR3 protein is CASSQEVGRLFF. The CDR3 DNA sequence: TGTGCCAGCAGCCAAGAGGTGGGCAGACTGTTTTTT.